These 30 T cell receptor beta chains were sequenced from one sample in a study of Ad26.COV2.S vaccination and SARS-CoV-2 variants. Clones were sequenced by immunoSEQ multiplex PCR, and TCRdb holds only the in-frame ones, with some missing. The sample lists 410,000 or so clones, 90% occurring once. Noted treatment: some 19 received Ad26.COV2.S at low or high dose, single or two shots; about 5 received placebo; per-sample allocation not given. Sampling was performed 63 days after the first vaccine or placebo injection. The starting material was peripheral blood, obtained in a trial of Ad26.COV2.S vaccine versus placebo. All receptors come from a person between 18 and 65 years old who received the Ad26.COV2.S COVID-19 vaccine or a placebo.

The chain recombines TRBV2 with TRBJ2-7, with D possibly matching TRBD2 (5 bases). The CDR3 length is 13 residues. Trimming took 9 bases from V and 1 from J, leaving 13 bases between them. Germline CDR1 and CDR2: SNHLY and FYNNEI. CDR3 DNA: TGTGCCAGTCAGTCAGCGGAATCCTACGAGCAGTACTTC. Translated, it gives CASQSAESYEQYF.

This clone was picked up one time. CDR3 coding DNA: TGCAGCTGGGGTAGCGGGAATGAGCAGTTCTTC. This sequence encodes CSWGSGNEQFF. The chain combines TRBV29-1 with TRBJ2-1; 7 bases align to TRBD2. This CDR3 is 11 amino acids long. The germline gives CDR1 SQVTM, CDR2 ANQGSEA. J gave up 7 bases and V 8 bases, and 5 bases lay outside the gene matches.

The genes are TRBV29-1 and TRBJ2-3, with D tentatively TRBD2 (5 bases). This CDR3 is 14 amino acids long. CDR1 and CDR2 (germline): SQVTM, ANQGSEA. V was shortened by 2 bases and J by 2 bases, with 11 bases between the two germline ends. The CDR3: CSVEPAGYTDTQYF. CDR3 coding DNA: TGCAGCGTTGAACCTGCGGGCTACACAGATACGCAGTATTTT.

The chain links TRBV7-2 to TRBJ2-1; the match to TRBD1 covers 7 bases. The CDR3 consists of 16 residues. V lost 5 bases to trimming and J lost 0 bases; unmatched junction nucleotides: 7. CDR1 is SGHTA and CDR2 is FQGNSA in the germline V gene. CDR3 sequence: CASSNPGQPSYNEQFF. In DNA, the CDR3 is TGTGCCAGCAGCAACCCGGGACAGCCCTCCTACAATGAGCAGTTCTTC.

This clone has a handful of counts. This chain links TRBV28 with TRBJ2-1; 13 bases agree with TRBD2. Looked up from germline, CDR1 is MDHEN and CDR2 is SYDVKM. The CDR3 spans 16 residues. V was clipped by 1 base and J by 8 bases; unmatched bases: 5. The DNA of the CDR3 is TGTGCCAGCAGTTTATTAGGGACTAGCGGGACCGATGAGCAGTTCTTC. The encoded protein is CASSLLGTSGTDEQFF.

The chain links TRBV7-2 to TRBJ2-1; perhaps TRBD1 as D (6 bases). The CDR3 spans 16 residues. Trimming removed 4 bases at V and 2 bases at J, with 15 bases between. Germline V gives CDR1 SGHTA, CDR2 FQGNSA. CDR3 loop: CASSSEGTRTYNEQFF. Here the CDR3 DNA reads TGTGCCAGCAGCTCCGAGGGGACAAGGACCTACAATGAGCAGTTCTTC.

This chain connects TRBV28 to TRBJ2-7, with D unresolved. The CDR3 spans 12 residues. Germline CDR1 MDHEN, CDR2 SYDVKM. V lost 5 bases to trimming and J lost 3 bases, with 8 bases between them. This chain's CDR3 is CASSIPGYEQYF. The CDR3, as DNA: TGTGCCAGCAGTATTCCAGGCTACGAGCAGTACTTC.

This chain connects TRBV7-2 to TRBJ2-1, with D perhaps TRBD1 (6 bases). Trimming left V 5 bases short and J 5 bases short, with 13 bases between. CDR1 and CDR2 from the germline V gene are SGHTA and FQGNSA. The CDR3 spans 14 residues. CDR3 in amino acids: CASSTDSKNNEQFF. CDR3 in DNA: TGTGCCAGCAGCACGGACAGTAAGAACAATGAGCAGTTCTTC.

The rearrangement joins TRBV6-5 to TRBJ1-3; D is uncertain. Germline values: CDR1 MNHEY, CDR2 SVGAGI. The CDR3 loop spans 11 amino acids. V lost 8 bases and J lost 8, with 10 bases in between. The CDR3 reads CASAYLDTIYF. The CDR3 nucleotides read TGTGCCAGCGCTTACCTCGACACCATATATTTT.

The V and J genes are TRBV6-2 or TRBV6-3 and TRBJ2-1; the match to TRBD2 covers 11 bases. The CDR3 is 15 residues long. The trim removed 5 bases at V and 2 bases at J, leaving 2 bases unmatched. Germline values: CDR1 MNHEY, CDR2 SVGEGT. CDR3 in amino acids: CASSPGLAAYNEQFF. DNA of the CDR3: TGTGCCAGCAGTCCGGGACTAGCGGCCTACAATGAGCAGTTCTTC.

The chain couples TRBV5-6 to TRBJ2-7; 11 bases fit TRBD2. V lost 4 bases, J lost 4 bases, and 7 bases stayed unmatched. This CDR3 is 15 amino acids long. Germline V gene lookup returns CDR1 SGHDT and CDR2 YYEEEE. The CDR3 DNA reads TGTGCCAGCAGCCAAAGACTAGCGGGACTTTACGAGCAGTACTTC. Protein: CASSQRLAGLYEQYF.

The chain links TRBV7-2 to TRBJ2-2, with D tentatively TRBD2 (7 bases). Deletions cut 2 bases from V and 5 bases from J, with 12 bases between. CDR1 and CDR2 from the germline V gene are SGHTA and FQGNSA. The CDR3 contains 15 residues. As DNA, the CDR3 is TGTGCCAGCAGCTTAATGGGGGGGCTGACCGGGGAGCTGTTTTTT. Translated, it gives CASSLMGGLTGELFF.

This clone has a single count. The gene calls are TRBV6-5 and TRBJ2-1; 14 bases fit TRBD2. From germline, CDR1 is MNHEY and CDR2 SVGAGI. V lost 5 bases and J lost 9; bases outside the gene matches: 3. The CDR3 is 14 residues long. The CDR3 is CASSRTSGRSEQFF. CDR3 in DNA: TGTGCCAGCAGTCGGACTAGCGGGAGGAGTGAGCAGTTCTTC.

This chain links TRBV12-3 or TRBV12-4 with TRBJ2-7; D is ambiguous. This CDR3 region has 13 residues. V lost 9 bases to trimming and J lost 2 bases, with 14 bases between them. CDR3 nucleotides: TGTGCCAGTGGGCTTAGTTGGGCCTACGAGCAGTACTTC. Translating it yields CASGLSWAYEQYF.

The rearrangement joins TRBV14 to TRBJ2-7; perhaps D is TRBD1 or TRBD2 (6 bases each). The length of the CDR3 is 16 residues. V lost 2 bases to trimming and J lost 0 bases, with 14 bases between them. CDR1 and CDR2 from the germline V gene are SGHDN and FVKESK. As DNA, the CDR3 is TGTGCCAGCAGCCAATTAGGGGGGCTCAGCTCCTACGAGCAGTACTTC. Residues: CASSQLGGLSSYEQYF. The entire variable domain, with the rest obtained from reference TRBV14 and TRBJ2-7, is as follows: EAGVTQFPSHSVIEKGQTVTLRCDPISGHDNLYWYRRVMGKEIKFLLHFVKESKQDESGMPNNRFLAERTGGTYSTLKVQPAELEDSGVYFCASSQLGGLSSYEQYFGPGTRLTVT.

The chain uses TRBV27 and TRBJ1-2; 9 nucleotides match TRBD1. V gave up 8 bases and J gave up 4 bases; unmatched junction bases: 11. CDR1 and CDR2 (germline): MNHEY, SMNVEV (reference sequence). CDR3 size: 15 residues. The DNA for the CDR3 is TGTGCCAGCCGCGGAGCGGGACAGGGTTCCTATGGCTACACCTTC. It specifies CASRGAGQGSYGYTF.

The chain is built from TRBV14 and TRBJ2-2, with D perhaps matching TRBD2 (5 bases). The CDR3 length is 15 residues. The germline V gene has CDR1 SGHDN and CDR2 FVKESK. V was shortened by 2 bases and J by 5 bases, with 12 bases between the two germline ends. CDR3 amino acids: CASSQRGQTTGELFF. CDR3 DNA: TGTGCCAGCAGCCAAAGAGGGCAAACAACCGGGGAGCTGTTTTTT.

V is TRBV9 and J is TRBJ1-1, with D perhaps matching TRBD1 (6 bases). The V gene lost 5 bases and the J gene lost 7 bases, with 12 bases spanning the gap. The CDR3 extends over 12 amino acids. The germline gives CDR1 SGDLS, CDR2 YYNGEE. The CDR3 sequence is CASSPDRIEAFF. The CDR3 coding sequence is TGTGCCAGCAGTCCCGACAGGATTGAAGCTTTCTTT.

This clone was seen only a few times. This rearrangement joins TRBV7-9 to TRBJ1-3; a possible D gene is TRBD1 (5 bases). This CDR3 has 14 residues. V lost 0 bases and J 8 bases, leaving 11 bases between the germline ends. CDR1 is SEHNR and CDR2 is FQNEAQ in the germline V gene (reference sequence). The CDR3 DNA reads TGTGCCAGCAGCTTAGCGCTAGGGGTCGACACCATATATTTT. Its translation: CASSLALGVDTIYF. The full variable domain, with the rest looked up from reference TRBV7-9 and TRBJ1-3, is DTGVSQNPRHKITKRGQNVTFRCDPISEHNRLYWYRQTLGQGPEFLTYFQNEAQLEKSRLLSDRFSAERPKGSFSTLEIQRTEQGDSAMYLCASSLALGVDTIYFGEGSWLTVV.

V and J are TRBV9 and TRBJ2-7; D is ambiguous. The CDR3 covers 13 residues. The germline V and J ends were trimmed by 2 bases and 4 bases, with 10 bases remaining between them. Germline V gives CDR1 SGDLS, CDR2 YYNGEE. The CDR3 DNA reads as TGTGCCAGCAGCGTCGATCCGAATTACGAGCAGTACTTC. This encodes CASSVDPNYEQYF.

Of note for this clone: The junction departs from the called germline gene at one end, perhaps through a read error. The V call is TRBV19, the J call TRBJ2-1, with D unclear. The CDR3 runs 13 residues. From germline, CDR1 is LNHDA and CDR2 SQIVND (reference sequence). The CDR3 nucleotides read TGTGCCAGTAGTATAGGGAGCTACGATGAGCAGTTCTTC. Protein sequence: CASSIGSYDEQFF.

The rearrangement uses TRBV19 and TRBJ2-7; D is perhaps TRBD2 (5 bases). The CDR3 consists of 13 residues. V lost 5 bases and J 3 bases, leaving 11 bases between the germline ends. Germline V CDR1 and CDR2: LNHDA, SQIVND (reference sequence). The CDR3 coding sequence is TGTGCCAGTAGTCATGCTGGGAGCTACGAGCAGTACTTC. Amino acid sequence: CASSHAGSYEQYF. The whole variable domain, remainder taken from reference TRBV19 and TRBJ2-7, is DGGITQSPKYLFRKEGQNVTLSCEQNLNHDAMYWYRQDPGQGLRLIYYSQIVNDFQKGDIAEGYSVSREKKESFPLTVTSAQKNPTAFYLCASSHAGSYEQYFGPGTRLTVT.

The chain uses TRBV7-2 and TRBJ1-3; D is unclear. The CDR3 consists of 12 residues. CDR1 and CDR2 from the germline V gene are SGHTA and FQGNSA. V was shortened by 2 bases and J by 3 bases, with 2 bases between the two germline ends. The CDR3 is CASSLYGNTIYF. CDR3 in DNA: TGTGCCAGCAGCTTATATGGAAACACCATATATTTT.

V usage is TRBV7-8 and J usage is TRBJ2-2, with 12 positions matching TRBD2. CDR3 size: 19 residues. Germline values: CDR1 SGHVS, CDR2 FQNEAQ. Trimming removed 1 base from V and 6 bases from J; junction bases left unmatched: 12. The CDR3 DNA reads TGTGCCAGCAGCTTAGTCTCCGCTTCGCTAGCGGGAGGGCCCGGGGAGCTGTTTTTT. It codes for CASSLVSASLAGGPGELFF.

The chain recombines TRBV30 with TRBJ1-2; D not resolved. Trimming left V 4 bases short and J 8 bases short, with 11 bases between. The CDR3 sequence is 11 residues long. Germline CDR1 and CDR2: GTSNPN and SVGIG (reference sequence). In DNA form, the CDR3 reads TGTGCCTGGACCGGGAGTGGAGGCTACACCTTC. It encodes CAWTGSGGYTF. Filled out from reference TRBV30 and TRBJ1-2, the complete variable domain reads SQTIHQWPATLVQPVGSPLSLECTVEGTSNPNLYWYRQAAGRGLQLLFYSVGIGQISSEVPQNLSASRPQDRQFILSSKKLLLSDSGFYLCAWTGSGGYTFGSGTRLTVV.

The CDR3 sequence is CASSGLTSYNEQFF. In DNA form, the CDR3 reads TGTGCCAGCAGTGGACTAACCTCCTACAATGAGCAGTTCTTC. V and J are TRBV2 and TRBJ2-1, with a possible D match to TRBD2 (5 bases). The V end was cut by 4 bases, the J end by 0 bases, with 7 bases between. This CDR3 is built from 14 residues. CDR1 and CDR2 from the germline V gene are SNHLY and FYNNEI.

This chain links TRBV2 with TRBJ2-3; weak D call: TRBD2 (6 bases). V lost 6 bases to trimming and J lost 5 bases, with 9 bases between them. The CDR3 contains 12 residues. Germline-derived CDR1 and CDR2 are SNHLY and FYNNEI. CDR3 region: CASREGGDTQYF. The CDR3 DNA is TGTGCCAGCAGGGAGGGCGGAGATACGCAGTATTTT. Full variable domain (remainder filled in from reference TRBV2 and TRBJ2-3): EPEVTQTPSHQVTQMGQEVILRCVPISNHLYFYWYRQILGQKVEFLVSFYNNEISEKSEIFDDQFSVERPDGSNFTLKIRSTKLEDSAMYFCASREGGDTQYFGPGTRLTVL.

The chain recombines TRBV9 with TRBJ2-7; 8 nucleotides line up with TRBD2. CDR3 length: 18 amino acids. J gave up 3 bases and V 4 bases, and 18 bases lay outside the gene matches. The germline V gene has CDR1 SGDLS and CDR2 YYNGEE. This CDR3 reads CASSITAGARTERYEQYF. CDR3 DNA: TGTGCCAGCAGCATAACAGCGGGAGCCCGAACCGAACGCTACGAGCAGTACTTC.

The V call is TRBV14, the J call TRBJ2-1; TRBD1 might be the D (5 bases). The CDR3 runs 15 residues. The V and J ends lost 1 base and 6 bases respectively, with 13 bases between them. Germline lookup yields CDR1 SGHDN and CDR2 FVKESK. This CDR3 is CASSQGGPPGNEQFF. CDR3 nucleotide sequence: TGTGCCAGCAGCCAAGGGGGCCCCCCGGGCAATGAGCAGTTCTTC.

This chain joins TRBV27 and TRBJ2-1, with 11 nucleotides matching TRBD2. The CDR3 is made up of 16 amino acids. V shed 4 bases, J shed 4 bases, and the junction held 6 bases outside the gene matches. CDR1 and CDR2 from the germline V gene are MNHEY and SMNVEV (reference sequence). CDR3: CASSSLSGRAYNEQFF. The DNA for the CDR3 is TGTGCCAGCAGTTCCCTTAGCGGGAGGGCGTACAATGAGCAGTTCTTC.